This T cell receptor beta chain was sequenced in a study of human T cells and chemical hapten exposure. Overall study results and limits: It should be noted that donors had alopecia, so their immune response may differ from healthy people's. No change in TCRs above 1 in 1000 frequency was produced by DPC sensitization.

Time point noted: patch test 3, about 24 weeks after DPC sensitization. Indicated treatment: therapeutic diphenylcyclopropenone sensitization with weekly scalp DPC. Prior to application of each patch test, blood was drawn. This clonotype was counted only a few times. Its specificity is not known. Each CDR3 protein is one row after TCRdb ran MiXCR on the RACE reads. The data hold under 130,000 distinct CDR3 sequences, with about 34% observed a single time. V was clipped by 0 bases and J by 0 bases, with 6 bases between them. Germline CDR1 is SGHNT and CDR2 is YYREEE (reference sequence). The CDR3 spans 14 residues.

The material was whole blood, obtained in connection with sensitization to the hapten diphenylcyclopropenone (DPC). The genes are TRBV5-4 and TRBJ1-1; D not resolved. The TCR comes from a man between 40 and 49 years old with alopecia areata. Some clones in this sample may be carry-over from other donors' samples. Here the CDR3 reads CASSLEGMNTEAFF. The CDR3 coding sequence is TGTGCCAGCAGCTTGGAGGGCATGAACACTGAAGCTTTCTTT.